A selection of T cell receptor beta chains follows, all from one sample in a study of blood T cell repertoires in COVID-19. TCRdb's table, derived via immunoSEQ multiplex PCR, lists solely in-frame clones and lacks some. In the table there are roughly 290,000 clones, almost 90% of which are singletons. Sequenced material: PBMCs or T cells enriched from blood (not recorded which). The receptors here all came from a woman aged 18-29 years with acute COVID-19. CDR3s include the opening cysteine and the closing phenylalanine or tryptophan. D genes are given only for firm matches. Clone size is stated in some rows and not others, as once, few, many or a class when expanded.

D gene,clone size,J gene,V gene,CDR3 protein,CDR3 DNA
.,.,TRBJ2-1,TRBV6-1,CASSASLTDSSYNEQFF,TGTGCCAGCAGTGCCTCACTGACAGATAGCTCCTACAATGAGCAGTTCTTC
TRBD2,.,TRBJ2-1,TRBV6-1,CASSDYGGSSYNEQFF,TGTGCCAGCAGTGATTACGGCGGGAGCTCCTACAATGAGCAGTTCTTC
.,.,TRBJ2-2,TRBV19,CASSIGESHTGELFF,TGTGCCAGTAGTATCGGGGAGAGTCACACCGGGGAGCTGTTTTTT
.,.,TRBJ1-1,TRBV6-2/TRBV6-3,CASSLRVVTEAFF,TGTGCCAGCAGTCTCAGGGTTGTCACTGAAGCTTTCTTT
.,.,TRBJ1-3,TRBV7-2,CASSLAAGVSGNTIYF,TGTGCCAGCAGCTTAGCGGCAGGGGTCTCTGGAAACACCATATATTTT
.,.,TRBJ1-1,TRBV4-1,CASSQDPNRHTNTEAFF,TGCGCCAGCAGCCAAGACCCTAACCGACATACAAACACTGAAGCTTTCTTT
TRBD1,.,TRBJ1-2,TRBV4-3,CASSQDGQGGREDGYTF,TGCGCCAGCAGCCAAGATGGACAGGGTGGAAGAGAAGATGGCTACACCTTC
.,.,TRBJ2-7,TRBV6-5,CASSSGLRNYEQYF,TGTGCCAGCAGTTCCGGACTTCGGAACTACGAGCAGTACTTC
.,.,TRBJ2-2,TRBV4-2,CASSQDSRGATGELFF,TGTGCCAGCAGCCAAGATTCTCGGGGGGCCACCGGGGAGCTGTTTTTT
.,.,TRBJ2-1,TRBV27,CASSYPESGSEQFF,TGTGCCAGCAGCTACCCTGAGTCCGGGTCTGAGCAGTTCTTC
TRBD1,.,TRBJ1-1,TRBV7-9,CASSFEDREAFF,TGTGCCAGCAGCTTCGAGGACAGGGAAGCTTTCTTT
.,few,TRBJ2-7,TRBV28,CASSSNPGGTYEQYF,TGTGCCAGCAGCTCCAATCCTGGCGGAACCTACGAGCAGTACTTC
TRBD1,.,TRBJ2-2,TRBV19,CASRRDRSIGELFF,TGTGCCAGTAGACGGGACAGGTCAATCGGGGAGCTGTTTTTT
.,.,TRBJ1-3,TRBV5-1,CASSRYDSYSGNTIYF,TGCGCCAGCAGCCGATACGACAGTTACTCTGGAAACACCATATATTTT
.,.,TRBJ1-1,TRBV18,CASSPLASSETEAFF,TGTGCCAGCTCACCACTGGCTAGTTCCGAGACTGAAGCTTTCTTT
TRBD2,.,TRBJ2-5,TRBV19,CASSIDPYSAGGEETQYF,TGTGCCAGTAGTATAGATCCCTACTCAGCGGGAGGGGAAGAGACCCAGTACTTC
TRBD1,.,TRBJ1-1,TRBV6-5,CASRWTGVNTEAFF,TGTGCCAGCAGATGGACAGGTGTGAACACTGAAGCTTTCTTT
.,.,TRBJ1-3,TRBV5-6,CASSPGGAAYSGNTIYF,TGTGCCAGCAGCCCGGGGGGGGCGGCGTACTCTGGAAACACCATATATTTT
TRBD2,few,TRBJ2-5,TRBV5-1,CASSQNPGLAGETQYF,TGCGCCAGCAGTCAAAACCCGGGACTAGCGGGTGAGACCCAGTACTTC
.,.,TRBJ2-5,TRBV12-3/TRBV12-4,CASSEGGRETQYF,TGTGCCAGCAGTGAGGGGGGGCGGGAGACCCAGTACTTC
.,.,TRBJ2-7,TRBV2,CASSEGTGIEYEQYF,TGTGCCAGCAGTGAAGGAACAGGGATAGAGTACGAGCAGTACTTC
TRBD1,.,TRBJ1-4,TRBV7-9,CASSLSEDRGPPVEKLFF,TGTGCCAGCAGCTTATCTGAGGACAGGGGGCCGCCAGTTGAAAAACTGTTTTTT
.,.,TRBJ2-1,TRBV7-8,CASSSNPLKENYNEQFF,TGTGCCAGCAGCTCAAATCCACTAAAGGAGAACTACAATGAGCAGTTCTTC
TRBD1,.,TRBJ1-3,TRBV7-6,CASSPGTGSSGNTIYF,TGTGCCAGCAGCCCCGGGACAGGGTCCTCTGGAAACACCATATATTTT
TRBD1,.,TRBJ2-7,TRBV18,CASSTGTGFEQYF,TGTGCCAGCTCAACCGGGACAGGGTTCGAGCAGTACTTC
.,.,TRBJ2-1,TRBV7-9,CASSLPAADSYNEQFF,TGTGCCAGCAGCCTGCCAGCGGCGGATTCCTACAATGAGCAGTTCTTC
TRBD1,few,TRBJ1-1,TRBV7-9,CASSWDRNTEAFF,TGTGCCAGCAGCTGGGACAGGAACACTGAAGCTTTCTTT
.,.,TRBJ1-1,TRBV6-5,CASTSLTRRYEAFF,TGTGCCAGCACGAGCCTAACCCGGAGGTATGAAGCTTTCTTT
TRBD1,.,TRBJ2-5,TRBV19,CASRHHGTGMETQYF,TGTGCCAGTAGGCATCACGGGACAGGGATGGAGACCCAGTACTTC
TRBD1,.,TRBJ1-1,TRBV27,CASKDPGTGGLREAFF,TGTGCCAGCAAAGACCCCGGGACAGGGGGGCTAAGGGAAGCTTTCTTT
.,.,TRBJ2-3,TRBV19,CASSVGRGTDTQYF,TGTGCCAGTAGTGTGGGTCGAGGTACGGATACGCAGTATTTT
.,.,TRBJ2-2,TRBV24-1,CATSDFGVQGNTGELFF,TGTGCCACCAGTGATTTTGGGGTTCAGGGGAACACCGGGGAGCTGTTTTTT
.,.,TRBJ2-5,TRBV7-2,CASSLATQETQYF,TGTGCCAGCAGCTTAGCCACTCAAGAGACCCAGTACTTC
TRBD1,.,TRBJ2-7,TRBV27,CASSSPGQGAREQYF,TGTGCCAGCAGTTCCCCGGGACAGGGGGCGCGTGAGCAGTACTTC
.,.,TRBJ2-5,TRBV15,CATSSPPLGGRASRLVSSQYF,TGTGCCACCAGCAGTCCTCCGTTAGGGGGCCGCGCGAGCCGACTAGTTTCTTCCCAGTACTTC
TRBD2,.,TRBJ2-1,TRBV27,CASFRLAGPYNEQFF,TGTGCCAGCTTTCGACTAGCGGGTCCCTACAATGAGCAGTTCTTC
TRBD2,.,TRBJ2-1,TRBV5-4,CASSLYVLAGGDNEQFF,TGTGCCAGCAGCTTGTACGTACTAGCGGGAGGGGACAATGAGCAGTTCTTC
.,.,TRBJ2-4,TRBV7-2,CASSLGIPDRSFKGNIQYF,TGTGCCAGCAGCTTAGGGATTCCCGACAGGTCCTTTAAAGGGAACATTCAGTACTTC
.,.,TRBJ1-5,TRBV6-5,CASSYRGNNQPQHF,TGTGCCAGCAGTTACCGGGGAAACAATCAGCCCCAGCATTTT
TRBD2,.,TRBJ2-7,TRBV6-5,CAILSGSLHEQYF,TGTGCCATCCTTAGCGGGAGCCTCCACGAGCAGTACTTC
.,.,TRBJ2-1,TRBV5-1,CASRHTTSYNEQFF,TGCGCCAGCAGACACACGACTAGCTACAATGAGCAGTTCTTC
.,once,TRBJ2-5,TRBV2,CASSEQGLGAGETQYF,TGTGCCAGCAGTGAACAGGGATTGGGGGCAGGGGAGACCCAGTACTTC
.,.,TRBJ2-7,TRBV25-1,CASSGTGRAHEQYF,TGTGCCAGCAGTGGGACAGGGAGGGCACACGAGCAGTACTTC
TRBD1,.,TRBJ2-7,TRBV4-2,CASSQDGQVLTYEQYF,TGTGCCAGCAGCCAAGATGGACAGGTACTTACCTACGAGCAGTACTTC
TRBD1,.,TRBJ2-7,TRBV3-1/TRBV3-2,CASSQADRVSSYEQYF,TGTGCCAGCAGCCAAGCGGACAGGGTTAGTTCCTACGAGCAGTACTTC
.,.,TRBJ1-1,TRBV7-2,CASSLEPGPEAFF,TGTGCCAGCAGCTTAGAACCAGGGCCTGAAGCTTTCTTT
.,.,TRBJ1-1,TRBV30,CAWTGQHNTEAFF,TGTGCCTGGACAGGACAGCATAACACTGAAGCTTTCTTT
.,.,TRBJ1-6,TRBV9,CASSVADTRVNNSPLHF,TGTGCCAGCAGCGTAGCGGACACTCGGGTCAATAATTCACCCCTCCACTTT
TRBD2,.,TRBJ2-3,TRBV6-4,CASSDSPGGGLDTQYF,TGTGCCAGCAGTGACTCTCCGGGAGGCGGCCTGGATACGCAGTATTTT
TRBD2,once,TRBJ2-3,TRBV18,CASSQIAGDTQYF,TGTGCCAGCTCACAAATAGCGGGAGATACGCAGTATTTT
TRBD1,.,TRBJ1-2,TRBV5-1,CASSFAGGEGYTF,TGCGCCAGCAGCTTCGCAGGGGGAGAGGGCTACACCTTC
.,.,TRBJ2-7,TRBV7-3,CASSLRQGSSYEQYF,TGTGCCAGCAGCTTACGGCAGGGGTCCTCCTACGAGCAGTACTTC
TRBD2,.,TRBJ2-2,TRBV5-1,CASSRLGTSGSPGELFF,TGCGCCAGCAGCCGCCTCGGGACTAGCGGGAGCCCCGGGGAGCTGTTTTTT
TRBD2,.,TRBJ2-1,TRBV3-1/TRBV3-2,CASSQEKGLAGGGEQFF,TGTGCCAGCAGCCAAGAAAAAGGACTAGCGGGAGGAGGTGAGCAGTTCTTC
.,.,TRBJ1-4,TRBV7-8,CASSSGGPTTNEKLFF,TGTGCCAGCAGCTCTGGCGGGCCCACAACTAATGAAAAACTGTTTTTT
.,.,TRBJ2-7,TRBV19,CASSRKHRNEQYF,TGTGCCAGTAGCAGGAAACACAGGAACGAGCAGTACTTC
.,.,TRBJ1-2,TRBV24-1,CATSDLDRYYGYTF,TGTGCCACCAGTGATTTGGACAGATACTATGGCTACACCTTC
TRBD2,.,TRBJ2-5,TRBV6-6,CASSPRTSGYLGETQYF,TGTGCCAGCAGTCCCCGAACTAGCGGCTACCTAGGGGAGACCCAGTACTTC